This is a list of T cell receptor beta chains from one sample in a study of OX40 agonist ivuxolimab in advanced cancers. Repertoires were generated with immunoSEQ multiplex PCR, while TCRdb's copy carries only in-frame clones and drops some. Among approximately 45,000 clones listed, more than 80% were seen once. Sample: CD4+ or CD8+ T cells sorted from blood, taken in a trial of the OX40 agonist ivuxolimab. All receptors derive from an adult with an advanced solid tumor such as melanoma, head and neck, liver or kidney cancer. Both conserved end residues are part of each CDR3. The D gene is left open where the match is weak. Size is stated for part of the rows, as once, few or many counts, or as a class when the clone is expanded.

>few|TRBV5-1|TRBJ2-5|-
TGCGCCAGCAGCATGACCATACAAGAGACCCAGTACTTC
CASSMTIQETQYF
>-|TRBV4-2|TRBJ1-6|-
TGTGCCAGCAGCCTGCATGGGGATAATTCACCCCTCCACTTT
CASSLHGDNSPLHF
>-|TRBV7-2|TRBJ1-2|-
TGTGCCAGCATCCTCGGGCGGGGAAACTATGGCTACACCTTC
CASILGRGNYGYTF
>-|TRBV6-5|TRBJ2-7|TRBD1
TGTGCCAGCAGTCCGACAGGGGGGACCGGTTACGAGCAGTACTTC
CASSPTGGTGYEQYF
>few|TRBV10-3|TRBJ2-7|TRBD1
TGTGCCATCATGGGGACAGGGAGCTCCTACGAGCAGTACTTC
CAIMGTGSSYEQYF
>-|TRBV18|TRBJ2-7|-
TGTGCCAGCTCACCAGAGGGTCGCGAGCAGTACTTC
CASSPEGREQYF
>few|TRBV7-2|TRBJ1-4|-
TGTGCCAGCAGTCTAAAGGGCTGGGGGGAAAAACTGTTTTTT
CASSLKGWGEKLFF
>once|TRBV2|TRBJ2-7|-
TGTGCCAGCAGTGTAGGCACGTTATCCTTCGGGCAGTACTTC
CASSVGTLSFGQYF
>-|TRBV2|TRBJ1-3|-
TGTGCCAGCACTGGAGGACATGGGGGAAACACCATATATTTT
CASTGGHGGNTIYF
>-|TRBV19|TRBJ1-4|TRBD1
TGTGCCAGCACCGGACAGGGGGGCCAGGGGCGGATCACTTTT
CASTGQGGQGRITF
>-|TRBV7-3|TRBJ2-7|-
TGTGCCAGCAGCTCGAACTCATACGAGCAGTACTTC
CASSSNSYEQYF
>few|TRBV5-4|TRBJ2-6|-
TGTGCCAGCAGCTTGCCGACCGGGGCCAACGTCCTGACTTTC
CASSLPTGANVLTF
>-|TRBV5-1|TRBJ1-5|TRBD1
TGCGCCAGCAGTCTGGGGGACACAGGGGTTCAGCCCCAGCATTTT
CASSLGDTGVQPQHF
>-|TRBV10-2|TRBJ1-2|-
TGCGCCAGCAGCGAAGGGTCCTACTATGGCTACACCTTC
CASSEGSYYGYTF
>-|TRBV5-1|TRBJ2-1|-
TGCGCCAGCAGCCCCCGACTAGGGCGGGATGAGCAGTTCTTC
CASSPRLGRDEQFF
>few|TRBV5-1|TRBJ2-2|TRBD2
TGCGCCAGCAGCACCAGACTAGCGGGGGGCCTTGCCACCGGGGAGCTGTTTTTT
CASSTRLAGGLATGELFF
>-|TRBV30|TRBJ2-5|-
TGTGCCTGGAGGTCAGAGACCCAGTACTTC
CAWRSETQYF
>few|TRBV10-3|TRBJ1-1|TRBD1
TGTGCCACCCAGGGGGCCGGGGACACTGAAGCTTTCTTT
CATQGAGDTEAFF
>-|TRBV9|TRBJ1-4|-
TGTGCCAGCAGCTCAGTGGGCAGCTTGAGAGAAAAACTGTTTTTT
CASSSVGSLREKLFF
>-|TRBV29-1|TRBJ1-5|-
TGCAGCGTTGGTTATAGCAATCAGCCCCAGCATTTT
CSVGYSNQPQHF
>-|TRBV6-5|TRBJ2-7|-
TGTGCCAGCAGGGAGGCGGCGGACACATCCTACGAGCAGTACTTC
CASREAADTSYEQYF
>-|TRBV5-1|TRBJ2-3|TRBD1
TGCGCCAGCAGCTCCCGGGGACAGAGCCTCACAGATACGCAGTATTTT
CASSSRGQSLTDTQYF
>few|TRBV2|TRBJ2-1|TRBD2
TGTGCCAGCAGTAAATCTTGGACTAGCGGGGGGAATGAGCAGTTCTTC
CASSKSWTSGGNEQFF
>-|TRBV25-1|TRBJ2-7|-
TGTGCCAGCAGTGATACCGACAGGCTATCAGACGAGCAGTACTTC
CASSDTDRLSDEQYF
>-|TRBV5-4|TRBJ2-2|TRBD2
TGTGCCAGCAGCTATGGGACTACCACCGGGGAGCTGTTTTTT
CASSYGTTTGELFF
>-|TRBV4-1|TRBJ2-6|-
TGCGCCAGCAGCGCAGGGCCTGGGGCCAACGTCCTGACTTTC
CASSAGPGANVLTF
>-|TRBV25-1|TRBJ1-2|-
TGTGCCAGCAGTGAAACACTTAACTATGGCTACACCTTC
CASSETLNYGYTF